This T cell receptor (beta chain) came from a study of T cells in Graves' hyperthyroidism and ophthalmopathy. Across the whole study: Peripheral blood collection took place at initial diagnosis, before any treatment.

Amplified TCR beta CDR3 regions derived from RNA transcripts. TCR CDR3 regions were first amplified by RT-PCR with HTBI primers. From the multiplex PCR reads, TCRdb called clonotypes with MiXCR, one entry per CDR3 protein. The sample holds about 52,000 distinct CDR3 sequences, around 48% seen once. A Clinical Activity Score of at least 3, a NOSPECS grade of at least 4 and a duration under 3 months were recorded in the ophthalmopathy patients. This clonotype was detected many times. The sample comprised blood. This TCR was sampled from a woman aged 50 to 60 with Graves' ophthalmopathy.

CDR3 amino acids: CSASQGGGRETQYF. The CDR3 region has the DNA TGCAGTGCTAGTCAGGGGGGTGGGAGAGAGACCCAGTACTTC. The chain links TRBV20-1 to TRBJ2-5; D may be TRBD1 (7 bases). From germline, CDR1 is DFQATT and CDR2 SNEGSKA (reference sequence). The CDR3 totals 14 residues. V was pared by 3 bases and J by 4 bases, with 15 bases between.